The clone carrying this T cell receptor (beta chain) was picked up a small number of times. What it binds is not known. PCR used 60 Vbeta primers and 13 Jbeta primers. Sequenced by immunoSEQ multiplex PCR; TCRdb stores in-frame clones only, minus some. There are approximately 200,000 clones in the sample; over 60% occur only once, and under 2% lies in the top ten. This record comes from a study of cytomegalovirus exposure and HLA in healthy donors. General observations from the study: TCR association rates varied by HLA locus in a later analysis, with DRB1 highest and HLA-C lowest. The study put 150 or so TCR beta chains on its list as cytomegalovirus-associated. The presence/absence work took it that sequencing depth was about the same across donors. In a later analysis, TCR beta V- and J-gene trimming showed a link to a missense DCLRE1C variant.

The ends lost 6 bases at V and 6 bases at J; junction bases unmatched: 11. This CDR3 is 15 amino acids long. Germline V lookup: CDR1 SNHLY, CDR2 FYNNEI. Sequenced material: PBMCs. The chain joins TRBV2 to TRBJ2-7; 10 bases fit TRBD1. This TCR came from a man aged 18 to 30 in good health and CMV-seronegative. The CDR3 loop reads CASSEIGTGASEQYF. CDR3 DNA sequence: TGTGCCAGCAGCGAAATTGGGACAGGGGCTTCCGAGCAGTACTTC.